A single sample is the source of the 5 T cell receptor beta chains below, sequenced in a study of glioma-infiltrating T cells after dendritic cell vaccination. Indicated time point: after dendritic cell vaccination, including at tumor progression/relapse. Libraries were prepared by immunoSEQ multiplex PCR; TCRdb keeps only in-frame clonotypes and omits some of them. The table records 55,000 to 75,000 clones, approximately 83% of them present only once. Sequenced here: blood, sampled after dendritic cell vaccination. All receptors come from a human donor with glioblastoma.

This chain uses TRBV7-9 with TRBJ1-1; D gene unclear. The germline V gene encodes CDR1 SEHNR and CDR2 FQNEAQ (reference sequence). CDR3 length: 15 amino acids. Trimming pared 5 bases from V and 2 bases from J, leaving 15 bases between. The CDR3, as DNA: TGTGCCAGCAGCCAAAATGGCAGACTTAACACTGAAGCTTTCTTT. It translates to CASSQNGRLNTEAFF.

In the case of this clone: The junction does not match germline at one end; this may be a read error. The gene calls are TRBV4-3 and TRBJ2-2, with TRBD2 matching 13 bases. The CDR3 has 17 residues. The germline V gene has CDR1 LGHNA and CDR2 YSLEER. The CDR3 loop reads CANSRGLAGDVTGELFF. The CDR3 DNA is TGCGCCAACAGCCGAGGACTAGCGGGGGATGTCACCGGGGAGCTGTTTTTT.

The chain combines TRBV10-3 with TRBJ2-2; 10 bases match TRBD1. Per germline, CDR1 ENHRY and CDR2 SYGVKD. This CDR3 comprises 16 residues. Losses at the gene ends were 6 bases for V and 5 bases for J; bases not matched to a gene: 9. The CDR3, as DNA: TGTGCCATCAGCGCGGACAGGGGGGGCTTAACCGGGGAGCTGTTTTTT. This sequence encodes CAISADRGGLTGELFF.

This rearrangement joins TRBV18 to TRBJ1-3, with 11 nucleotides matching TRBD1. CDR3 size: 16 residues. Germline V gene lookup returns CDR1 KGHSH and CDR2 LQKENI. V gave up 5 bases and J gave up 1 base; unmatched junction bases: 4. Written as DNA, the CDR3 is TGTGCCAGCTCATCTGGACAGGGGGCGTCTGGAAACACCATATATTTT. Amino acids: CASSSGQGASGNTIYF.

The gene calls are TRBV6-1 and TRBJ1-3; 8 bases fit TRBD1. The CDR3 loop spans 13 amino acids. V gave up 10 bases and J gave up 4 bases; unmatched junction bases: 6. Germline V gene data show CDR1 as MNHNS and CDR2 as SASEGT. CDR3 region: CATVRTGGNTIYF. DNA for the CDR3: TGTGCCACCGTACGGACAGGGGGAAACACCATATATTTT.